One T cell receptor beta chain is described in this entry. Assay used: immunoSEQ multiplex PCR; TCRdb lists only in-frame clones, some missing. Counted here are approximately 58,000 clones, around 87% occurring once; the ten biggest clones make up about 13%. V lost 0 bases and J 0 bases, leaving 15 bases between the germline ends. Germline CDR1 SGHRS, CDR2 YFSETQ. CDR3 length: 18 residues. The sample is drawn from a study of control samples from healthy donors and cancer patients. The chain links TRBV5-1 to TRBJ2-2, with D possibly matching TRBD1 (6 bases). The sequenced material came from PBMCs. This clonotype was obtained from a woman aged 55 to 70 with lung cancer. The CDR3 nucleotides are TGCGCCAGCAGCTTGGTGGCAGGGGCGATTTCGAACACCGGGGAGCTGTTTTTT. Encoded protein: CASSLVAGAISNTGELFF.